The present entry profiles one T cell receptor (beta chain) with its context. The sample belongs to a study of T-cell reconstitution after alpha-beta-depleted transplantation in children. Trimming took 2 bases from V and 3 from J, leaving 11 bases between them. CDR3 length: 15 amino acids. Germline V gives CDR1 MNHEY, CDR2 SVGAGI. The authors prepared the TCRbeta library with unique molecular identifiers. TCRdb fed the PCR reads into MiXCR, producing one record per CDR3 protein. This table holds a few hundred thousand distinct CDR3 sequences, roughly 25% found once. The sequences come from PBMCs, collected before TCRalphabeta/CD19-depleted stem cell transplant. The sequence came from a girl under 10 years old with Fanconi anemia, due to receive a stem cell transplant. The genes are TRBV6-5 and TRBJ2-1, with no clear D. The CDR3 coding sequence is TGTGCCAGCAGTTACAGTAGAGCGAGCTACAATGAGCAGTTCTTC. Amino acid sequence: CASSYSRASYNEQFF.